This entry describes one TCR beta chain. Its antigen is still unknown. Making the TCR beta libraries involved quantitative 5'-RACE with molecular barcodes. TCRdb fed the 5' RACE reads into MiXCR, producing one record per CDR3 protein. The table records 100,000 to 150,000 distinct CDR3 sequences, roughly an eighth of them present only once. This sample is drawn from a study of CD8 T cells in ankylosing spondylitis. This CDR3 spans 15 amino acids. Per the germline V gene, CDR1 is DFQATT and CDR2 is SNEGSKA (reference sequence). V shed 3 bases and J 8 bases; nucleotides not matched to a gene: 9. Study-wide results and limits: As reported, disease-linked clones showed significant enrichment in matched ankylosing spondylitis synovial fluid. Earlier authors reported some of these motif variants in reactive arthritis synovial fluid and blood.

This chain connects TRBV20-1 to TRBJ2-1, with 11 bases that match TRBD2. The TCR comes from a female donor with ankylosing spondylitis or in good health (not recorded which). Input material: blood, either unsorted or a sorted T cell fraction (not recorded which). CDR3 loop: CSASPLAGGHDEQFF. CDR3 coding DNA: TGCAGTGCTAGCCCCCTAGCGGGAGGACACGATGAGCAGTTCTTC.